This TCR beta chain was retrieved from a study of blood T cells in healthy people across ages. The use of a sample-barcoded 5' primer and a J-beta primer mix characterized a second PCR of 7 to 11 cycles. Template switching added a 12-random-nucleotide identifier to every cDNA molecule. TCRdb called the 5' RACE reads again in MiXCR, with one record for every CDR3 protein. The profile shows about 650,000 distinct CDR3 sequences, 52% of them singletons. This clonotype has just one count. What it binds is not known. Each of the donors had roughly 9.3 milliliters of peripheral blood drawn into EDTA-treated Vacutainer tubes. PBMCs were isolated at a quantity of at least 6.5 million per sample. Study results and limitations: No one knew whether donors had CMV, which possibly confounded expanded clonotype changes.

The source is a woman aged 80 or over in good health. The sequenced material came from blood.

The CDR3 here is CAIGPHSSGFFNEQYF. Written as DNA, the CDR3 is TGTGCTATCGGTCCCCATTCGTCCGGATTCTTTAATGAGCAGTACTTC. The chain couples TRBV10-3 to TRBJ2-7; D unresolved. Germline CDR1 reads ENHRY; CDR2 reads SYGVKD. The CDR3 is 16 residues long.